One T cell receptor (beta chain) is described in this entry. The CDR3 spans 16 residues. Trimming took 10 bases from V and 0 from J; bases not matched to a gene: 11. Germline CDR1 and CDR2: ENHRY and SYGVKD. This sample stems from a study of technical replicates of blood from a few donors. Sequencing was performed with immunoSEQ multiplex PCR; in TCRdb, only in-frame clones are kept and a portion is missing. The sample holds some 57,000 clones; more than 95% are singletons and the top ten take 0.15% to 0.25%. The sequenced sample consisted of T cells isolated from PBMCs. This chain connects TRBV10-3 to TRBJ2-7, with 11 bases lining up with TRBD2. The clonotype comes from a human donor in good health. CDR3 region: CATGGLAGGSSYEQYF. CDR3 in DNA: TGTGCCACAGGTGGACTAGCGGGCGGTAGCTCCTACGAGCAGTACTTC.